This T cell receptor beta chain was captured by sequencing in a study of beta chain features in type 1 diabetes. On the study more broadly: Patients shared similar age, gender and cell yields with healthy donors.

Study-wide results and caveats: Patients' naive, central memory and Treg TCRB repertoires seemed closer to one another than those of healthy donors. TCRB CDR3 length was moderately but significantly reduced in all four CD4+ subsets of Type 1 diabetes patients.

As every portion of the isolated RNA was reverse transcribed, the sequencing read expressed TCRB transcripts. The table came from immunoSEQ multiplex PCR; TCRdb's copy has only in-frame clones and leaves some out. The data hold about 120,000 clones, with roughly 15% observed a single time. Of note for this clone: What it binds is unknown.

Per the germline V gene, CDR1 is SGDLS and CDR2 is YYNGEE. The CDR3 runs 14 residues. V was pared by 4 bases and J by 5 bases, with 8 bases of the junction left unmatched. Stem cell-like memory, regulatory, central memory and naive CD4+ cells were sorted via CD45RO/CCR7/CD25/CD127/CD95/CD27. This chain links TRBV9 with TRBJ1-1; 7 positions match TRBD1. The sample comprised central memory CD4+ T cells from blood. The receptor comes from a man aged 25-45 years with type 1 diabetes. CDR3 loop: CASSTLTGETEAFF. The CDR3 nucleotides are TGTGCCAGCAGCACCCTAACAGGGGAGACTGAAGCTTTCTTT.